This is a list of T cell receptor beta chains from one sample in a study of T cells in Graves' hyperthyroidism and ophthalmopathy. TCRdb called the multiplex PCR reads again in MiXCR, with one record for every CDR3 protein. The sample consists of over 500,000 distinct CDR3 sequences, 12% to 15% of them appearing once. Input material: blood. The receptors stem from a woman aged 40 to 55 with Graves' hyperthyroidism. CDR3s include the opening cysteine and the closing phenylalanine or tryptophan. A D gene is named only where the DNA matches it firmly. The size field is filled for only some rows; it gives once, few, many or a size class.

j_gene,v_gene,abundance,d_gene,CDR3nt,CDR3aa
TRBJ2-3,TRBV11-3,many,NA,TGTGCCAGCAGCTCTTATAACCCTAAGTACACAGATACGCAGTATTTT,CASSSYNPKYTDTQYF
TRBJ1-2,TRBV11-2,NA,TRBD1,TGTGCCAGCAGCTCCTACAGGGGAATTGGCTATGGCTACACCTTC,CASSSYRGIGYGYTF
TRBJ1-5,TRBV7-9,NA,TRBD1,TGTAGGGACAGGACTAGCCCCCAGCATTTT,CRDRTSPQHF
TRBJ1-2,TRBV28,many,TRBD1,TGTGCCAGCAGTTTATTGCCCGGGACAGGGCTTGGCGGCTACACCTTC,CASSLLPGTGLGGYTF
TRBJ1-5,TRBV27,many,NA,TGTGCCAGCAGTTCCCGGGAAAGAAATCAGCCCCAGCATTTT,CASSSRERNQPQHF
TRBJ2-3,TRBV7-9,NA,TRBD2,TGTGCCAGCAGCTTAGGGGGGTCTAGCGGGAGCGATACGCAGTATTTT,CASSLGGSSGSDTQYF
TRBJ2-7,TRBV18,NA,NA,TGTGCCAGCTCACCAATGGACACCAGCTCCTACGAGCAGTACTTC,CASSPMDTSSYEQYF
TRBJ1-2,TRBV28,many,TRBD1,TGTGCCAGCAGTTTTCCCTTCCTTAGACAGGGTGGGGGCTACACCTTC,CASSFPFLRQGGGYTF
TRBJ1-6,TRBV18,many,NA,TGTGCCAGCTCACCATCGACTGGGGGTAATTCACCCCTCCACTTT,CASSPSTGGNSPLHF
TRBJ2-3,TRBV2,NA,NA,TGTGCCAGCAGTAATTGGGGGGCAGATACGCAGTATTTT,CASSNWGADTQYF
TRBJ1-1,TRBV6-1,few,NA,TGTGCCAGCGGCAAACAGGGAAACACTGAAGCTTTCTTT,CASGKQGNTEAFF
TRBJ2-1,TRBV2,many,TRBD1,TGTGCCAGCAGTCGGGACAGCAATGAGCAGTTCTTC,CASSRDSNEQFF
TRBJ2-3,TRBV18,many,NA,TGTGCCAGCTCACCACCGGGCGTCCGCACAGATACGCAGTATTTT,CASSPPGVRTDTQYF
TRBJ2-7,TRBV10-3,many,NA,TGTGCCATCAGTGAGTCGGCAAATACCTACGAGCAGTACTTC,CAISESANTYEQYF
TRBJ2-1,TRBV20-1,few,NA,TGCAGTGCCGCACTAGGGAGCTCCTACAATGAGCAGTTCTTC,CSAALGSSYNEQFF
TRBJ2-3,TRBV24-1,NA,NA,TGTGCCACCAGTGATTTCAGCACAGATACGCAGTATTTT,CATSDFSTDTQYF
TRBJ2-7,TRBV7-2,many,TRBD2,TGTGCCAGCAGCTTAGTTGCGGGAGTAAGCTCCTACGAGCAGTACTTC,CASSLVAGVSSYEQYF